This T cell receptor (beta chain) was recorded in a study of T cells in Graves' hyperthyroidism and ophthalmopathy. Notes on the study in general: Ophthalmopathy prediction by the model preceded onset by a median approximately six months.

This clonotype was observed many times. Its cognate antigen is unknown. This CDR3 has 15 residues. V was cut by 0 bases and J by 6 bases, with 13 bases left in between. Germline V gene lookup returns CDR1 SGHRS and CDR2 YFSETQ. Graves' hyperthyroidism was deemed stable given no ophthalmopathy progression within 18 months. Patients having uncontrolled infection, another autoimmune disease, pregnancy or lactation were not included. Amplification yielded TCR beta CDR3 regions, with RNA transcripts as the source. An initial round of RT-PCR targeting the TCR CDR3 relied on the HTBI primer set. MiXCR was run by TCRdb on the multiplex PCR reads, yielding one entry per CDR3 protein. The data contain under 550,000 distinct CDR3 sequences, roughly 13% of them singletons.

J is TRBJ2-1 and V is TRBV5-1; weak D call: TRBD2 (6 bases). The receptor was isolated from a young woman with Graves' hyperthyroidism. Sequenced: blood. The CDR3 nucleotides are TGCGCCAGCAGCTTGGAGCCCGGACTATCCAATGAGCAGTTCTTC. As protein: CASSLEPGLSNEQFF.